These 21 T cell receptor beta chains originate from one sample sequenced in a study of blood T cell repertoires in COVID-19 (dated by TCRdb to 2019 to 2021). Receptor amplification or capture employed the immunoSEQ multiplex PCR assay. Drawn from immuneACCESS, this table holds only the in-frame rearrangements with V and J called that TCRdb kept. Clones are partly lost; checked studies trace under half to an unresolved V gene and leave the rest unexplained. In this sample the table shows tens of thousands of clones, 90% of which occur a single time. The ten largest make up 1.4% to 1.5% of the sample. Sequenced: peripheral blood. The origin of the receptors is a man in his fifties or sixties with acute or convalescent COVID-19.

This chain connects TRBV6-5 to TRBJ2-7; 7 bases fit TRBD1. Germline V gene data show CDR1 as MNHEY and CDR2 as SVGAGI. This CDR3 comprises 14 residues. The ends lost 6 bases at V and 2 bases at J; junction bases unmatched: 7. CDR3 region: CASRKTGSAYEQYV. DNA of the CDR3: TGTGCCAGCAGGAAGACAGGGTCAGCCTACGAGCAGTACGTC.

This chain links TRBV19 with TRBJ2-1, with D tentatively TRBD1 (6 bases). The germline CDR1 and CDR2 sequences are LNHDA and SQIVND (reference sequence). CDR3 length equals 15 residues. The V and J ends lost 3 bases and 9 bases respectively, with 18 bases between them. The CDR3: CASSMMGALSTEQFF. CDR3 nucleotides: TGTGCCAGTAGTATGATGGGGGCCCTTTCCACTGAGCAGTTCTTC.

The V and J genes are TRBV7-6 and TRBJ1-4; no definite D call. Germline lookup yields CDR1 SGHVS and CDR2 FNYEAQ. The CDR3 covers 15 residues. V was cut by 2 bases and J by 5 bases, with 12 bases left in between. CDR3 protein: CASSLSRVSNEKLFF. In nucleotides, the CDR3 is TGTGCCAGCAGCTTAAGTCGAGTCTCGAATGAAAAACTGTTTTTT.

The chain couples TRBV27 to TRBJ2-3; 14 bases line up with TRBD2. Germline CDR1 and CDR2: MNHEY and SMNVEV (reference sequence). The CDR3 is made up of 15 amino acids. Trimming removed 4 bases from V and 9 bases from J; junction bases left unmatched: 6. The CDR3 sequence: CASSSGTSGRGTQYF. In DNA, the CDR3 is TGTGCCAGCAGTTCCGGGACTAGCGGGAGAGGGACGCAGTATTTT.

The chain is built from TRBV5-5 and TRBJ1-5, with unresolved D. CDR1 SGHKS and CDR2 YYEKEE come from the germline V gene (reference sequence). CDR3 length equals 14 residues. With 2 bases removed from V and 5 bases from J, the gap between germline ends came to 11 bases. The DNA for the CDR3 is TGTGCCAGCAGCTTTCTACAGTCCGATCAGCCCCAGCATTTT. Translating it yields CASSFLQSDQPQHF.

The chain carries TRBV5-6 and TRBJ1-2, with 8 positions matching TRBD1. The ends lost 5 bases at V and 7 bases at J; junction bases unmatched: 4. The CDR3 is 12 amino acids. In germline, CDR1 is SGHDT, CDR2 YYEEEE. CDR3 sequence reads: CASSYDRGGYTF. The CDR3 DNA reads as TGTGCCAGCAGTTATGACAGGGGTGGCTACACCTTC. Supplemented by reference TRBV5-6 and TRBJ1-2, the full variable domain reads DAGVTQSPTHLIKTRGQQVTLRCSPKSGHDTVSWYQQALGQGPQFIFQYYEEEERQRGNFPDRFSGHQFPNYSSELNVNALLLGDSALYLCASSYDRGGYTFGSGTRLTVV.

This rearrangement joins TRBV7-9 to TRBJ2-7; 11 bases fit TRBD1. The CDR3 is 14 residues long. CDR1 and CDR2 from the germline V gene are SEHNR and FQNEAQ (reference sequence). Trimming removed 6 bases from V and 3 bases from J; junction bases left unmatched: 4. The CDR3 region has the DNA TGTGCCAGCAGGGTTGGGACAGGGGGCTACGAGCAGTACTTC. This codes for CASRVGTGGYEQYF.

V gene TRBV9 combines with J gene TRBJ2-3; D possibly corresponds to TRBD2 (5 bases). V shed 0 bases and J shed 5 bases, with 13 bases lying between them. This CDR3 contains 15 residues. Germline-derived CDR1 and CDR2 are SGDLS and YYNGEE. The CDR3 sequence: CASSVVPAAGDTQYF. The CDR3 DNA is TGTGCCAGCAGCGTAGTCCCCGCGGCGGGAGATACGCAGTATTTT.

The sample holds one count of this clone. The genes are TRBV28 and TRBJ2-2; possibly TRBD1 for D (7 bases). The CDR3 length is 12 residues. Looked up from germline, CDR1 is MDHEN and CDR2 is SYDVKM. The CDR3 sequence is CASGGRPGELFF. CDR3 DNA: TGTGCGTCAGGGGGGCGCCCCGGGGAGCTGTTTTTT.

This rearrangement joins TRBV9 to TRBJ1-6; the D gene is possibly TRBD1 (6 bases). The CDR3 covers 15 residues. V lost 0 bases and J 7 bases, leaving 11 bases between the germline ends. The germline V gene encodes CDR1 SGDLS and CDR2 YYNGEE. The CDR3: CASSVGPGDNSPLHF. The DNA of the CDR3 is TGTGCCAGCAGCGTAGGGCCAGGGGACAATTCACCCCTCCACTTT.

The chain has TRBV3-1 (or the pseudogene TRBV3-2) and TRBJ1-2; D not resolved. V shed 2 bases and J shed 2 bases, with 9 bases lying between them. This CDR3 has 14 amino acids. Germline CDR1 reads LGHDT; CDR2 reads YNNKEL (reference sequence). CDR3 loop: CASSQPGMNYGYTF. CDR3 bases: TGTGCCAGCAGCCAACCCGGGATGAACTATGGCTACACCTTC.

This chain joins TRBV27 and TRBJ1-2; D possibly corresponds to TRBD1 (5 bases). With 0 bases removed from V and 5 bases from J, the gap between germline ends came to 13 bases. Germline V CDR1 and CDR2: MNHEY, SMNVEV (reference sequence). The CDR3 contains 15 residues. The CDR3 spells CASSLSVGGNYGYTF. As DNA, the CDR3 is TGTGCCAGCAGTTTATCGGTCGGGGGTAATTATGGCTACACCTTC.

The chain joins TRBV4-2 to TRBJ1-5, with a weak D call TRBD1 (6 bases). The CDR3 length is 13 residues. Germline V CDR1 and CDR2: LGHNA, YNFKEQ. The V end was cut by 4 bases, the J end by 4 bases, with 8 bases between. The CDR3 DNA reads TGTGCCAGCAGCCCTGGACAGAATCAGCCCCAGCATTTT. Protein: CASSPGQNQPQHF.

The CDR3 sequence: CASRPTGGTGNTIYF. CDR3 coding DNA: TGTGCCAGCAGACCCACAGGGGGCACTGGAAACACCATATATTTT. V gene TRBV7-9 combines with J gene TRBJ1-3, with 9 bases that match TRBD1. This CDR3 has 15 residues. Unmatched junction bases numbered 5, after V lost 6 bases and J lost 2 bases. In germline, CDR1 is SEHNR, CDR2 FQNEAQ (reference sequence).

The CDR3 bases are TGTGCCAGCTCACTGGGACAGGGCGACGGCTACACCTTC. It encodes CASSLGQGDGYTF. The rearrangement uses TRBV18 and TRBJ1-2, with 9 bases fitting TRBD1. V dropped 4 bases and J dropped 8; count of bases not matched to a gene: 5. The CDR3 consists of 13 residues. Germline V gene sequence: CDR1 KGHSH, CDR2 LQKENI. Drawing the rest from reference TRBV18 and TRBJ1-2, the complete variable domain is NAGVMQNPRHLVRRRGQEARLRCSPMKGHSHVYWYRQLPEEGLKFMVYLQKENIIDESGMPKERFSAEFPKEGPSILRIQQVVRGDSAAYFCASSLGQGDGYTFGSGTRLTVV.

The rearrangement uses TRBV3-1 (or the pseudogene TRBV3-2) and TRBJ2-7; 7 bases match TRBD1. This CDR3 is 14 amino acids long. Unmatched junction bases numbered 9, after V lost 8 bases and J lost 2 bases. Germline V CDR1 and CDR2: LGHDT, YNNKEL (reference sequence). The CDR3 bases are TGTGCCAGCTCGCCAGGGGGTGGAACCTACGAGCAGTACTTC. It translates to CASSPGGGTYEQYF.

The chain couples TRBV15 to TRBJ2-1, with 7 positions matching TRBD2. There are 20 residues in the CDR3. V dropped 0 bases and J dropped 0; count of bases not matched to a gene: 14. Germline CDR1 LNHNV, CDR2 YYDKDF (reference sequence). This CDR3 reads CATSRDRLRELQSSYNEQFF. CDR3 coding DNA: TGTGCCACCAGCAGAGACAGGTTGCGGGAGTTACAGAGCTCCTACAATGAGCAGTTCTTC.

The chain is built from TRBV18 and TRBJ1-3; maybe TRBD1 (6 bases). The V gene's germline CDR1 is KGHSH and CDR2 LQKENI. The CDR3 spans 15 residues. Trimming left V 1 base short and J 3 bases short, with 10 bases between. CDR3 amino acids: CASSPRGQIGNTIYF. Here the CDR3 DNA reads TGTGCCAGCTCACCACGAGGACAGATTGGAAACACCATATATTTT.

The CDR3 here is CASSGPSGNSYNEQFF. CDR3 sequence (DNA): TGTGCCAGCAGCGGACCTAGCGGGAACTCCTACAATGAGCAGTTCTTC. The J gene is TRBJ2-1, the V gene TRBV9; 9 nucleotides agree with TRBD2. The CDR3 contains 16 residues. Germline loops: CDR1 SGDLS, CDR2 YYNGEE. The V gene end was trimmed by 3 bases and the J gene end by 0 bases; junction bases not matched to a gene: 4.

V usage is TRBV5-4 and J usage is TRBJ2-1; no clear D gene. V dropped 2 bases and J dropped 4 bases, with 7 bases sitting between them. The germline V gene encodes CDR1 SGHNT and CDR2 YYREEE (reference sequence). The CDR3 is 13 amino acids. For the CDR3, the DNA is TGTGCCAGCAGCTTTTCGGAGTACAATGAGCAGTTCTTC. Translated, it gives CASSFSEYNEQFF.

CDR3 coding DNA: TGTGCCAGCAGTCACAGGGTGGCGGGAAACACCATATATTTT. It yields the protein CASSHRVAGNTIYF. The genes are TRBV6-6 and TRBJ1-3; a weak D match, TRBD1 (6 bases). The CDR3 is made up of 14 amino acids. V was trimmed by 5 bases and J by 4 bases, leaving 12 bases between them. Germline V gives CDR1 MNHNY, CDR2 SVGAGI (reference sequence).